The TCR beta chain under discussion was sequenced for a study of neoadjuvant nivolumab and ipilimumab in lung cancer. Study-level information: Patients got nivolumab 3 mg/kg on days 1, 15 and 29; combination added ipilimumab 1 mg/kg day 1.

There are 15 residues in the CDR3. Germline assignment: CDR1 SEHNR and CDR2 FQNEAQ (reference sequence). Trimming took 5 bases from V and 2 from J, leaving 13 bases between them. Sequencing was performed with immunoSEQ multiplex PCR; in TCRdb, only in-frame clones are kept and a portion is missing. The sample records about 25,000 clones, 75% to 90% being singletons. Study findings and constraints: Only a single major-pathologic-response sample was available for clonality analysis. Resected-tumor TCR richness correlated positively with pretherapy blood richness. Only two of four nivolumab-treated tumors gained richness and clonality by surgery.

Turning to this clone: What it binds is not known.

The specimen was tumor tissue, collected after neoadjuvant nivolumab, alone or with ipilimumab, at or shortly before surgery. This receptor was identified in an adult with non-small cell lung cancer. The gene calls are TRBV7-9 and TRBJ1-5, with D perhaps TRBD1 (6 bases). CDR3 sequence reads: CASSPTDSRNQPQHF. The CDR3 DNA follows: TGTGCCAGCAGCCCCACGGACAGCCGCAATCAGCCCCAGCATTTT.